A single sample is the source of the 10 T cell receptor beta chains below, sequenced in a study of technical replicates of blood from several donors. TCRdb keeps only in-frame clones here, not all; method: immunoSEQ multiplex PCR. Counted here are approximately 10,000 clones, 93% occurring once; the ten biggest clones make up 9.1%. The sequenced sample consisted of PBMCs. The receptors were sampled from a human donor in good health.

V usage is TRBV15 and J usage is TRBJ2-2; TRBD2 agrees at 8 bases. The CDR3 is 17 amino acids. Germline CDR1 and CDR2: LNHNV and YYDKDF (reference sequence). The V and J ends lost 0 bases and 3 bases, in that order; junction bases with no gene match: 6. The CDR3 loop is CATSRDQREWDTGELFF. Here the CDR3 DNA reads TGTGCCACCAGCAGAGATCAGCGGGAGTGGGACACCGGGGAGCTGTTTTTT.

The genes are TRBV11-2 and TRBJ1-4; unclear D gene. Trimming took 4 bases from V and 8 from J, leaving 11 bases between them. This CDR3 comprises 13 residues. Germline loops: CDR1 SGHAT, CDR2 FQNNGV. CDR3 in DNA: TGTGCCAGCAGCTGGACGGGAGGGGAAAAACTGTTTTTT. Translated: CASSWTGGEKLFF.

The V and J genes are TRBV18 and TRBJ2-2; a weak D match, TRBD2 (6 bases). Per germline, CDR1 KGHSH and CDR2 LQKENI. The V gene lost 3 bases and the J gene lost 6 bases, with 8 bases spanning the gap. The CDR3 has 13 residues. The CDR3 region is CASSPRGAGELFF. The CDR3 bases are TGTGCCAGCTCACCTCGCGGGGCCGGGGAGCTGTTTTTT.

The CDR3 DNA reads TGTGCCAGCAGTCTTCAGGGAACTTATGGGACTGAAGCTTTCTTT. Protein sequence: CASSLQGTYGTEAFF. This chain joins TRBV27 and TRBJ1-1, with D tentatively TRBD1 (5 bases). Trimming stripped 5 bases from V and 5 bases from J, with 18 bases between. CDR1 is MNHEY, CDR2 SMNVEV, per germline (reference sequence). This CDR3 contains 15 residues.

This chain connects TRBV10-2 to TRBJ2-1; 12 nucleotides agree with TRBD2. The CDR3 runs to 15 residues. Looked up from germline, CDR1 is WSHSY and CDR2 is SAAADI. After removal of 6 bases from V and 5 bases from J, the junction contained 5 bases not matched to a gene. The CDR3 bases are TGCGCCAGCAGACACCTAGCGGGAGGGAACAATGAGCAGTTCTTC. This encodes CASRHLAGGNNEQFF.

The V call is TRBV28, the J call TRBJ1-3; D gene ambiguous. The CDR3 is 12 residues long. V was clipped by 7 bases and J by 2 bases, with 6 bases between them. In germline, CDR1 is MDHEN, CDR2 SYDVKM. Here the CDR3 DNA reads TGTGCCAGCAAGGGAGCTGGAAACACCATATATTTT. Encoded protein: CASKGAGNTIYF.

The chain is built from TRBV6-1 and TRBJ2-7; 10 nucleotides align to TRBD1. The trim removed 7 bases at V and 2 bases at J, leaving 8 bases unmatched. The CDR3 is made up of 15 amino acids. Germline lookup yields CDR1 MNHNS and CDR2 SASEGT. The CDR3 nucleotides are TGTGCCAGCACCCTTGACAGGGGGCCTCCCTACGAGCAGTACTTC. Protein sequence: CASTLDRGPPYEQYF.

This clone showed up just once. The chain employs TRBV28 and TRBJ1-5; the match to TRBD1 covers 10 bases. The germline gives CDR1 MDHEN, CDR2 SYDVKM. The CDR3 is 14 amino acids. Losses at the gene ends were 9 bases for V and 9 bases for J; bases not matched to a gene: 11. CDR3: CASITGTGVGPQHF. CDR3 nucleotide sequence: TGTGCCAGTATAACCGGGACAGGGGTAGGGCCCCAGCATTTT.

V and J are TRBV27 and TRBJ1-1; maybe TRBD1 (5 bases). CDR1 MNHEY and CDR2 SMNVEV come from the germline V gene (reference sequence). The germline V and J ends were trimmed by 0 bases and 7 bases, with 9 bases remaining between them. The length of the CDR3 is 13 residues. CDR3 sequence (DNA): TGTGCCAGCAGTTTATCTGGGGGAGGTGAAGCTTTCTTT. This codes for CASSLSGGGEAFF.

J is TRBJ1-1 and V is TRBV5-1; D not certain. V dropped 4 bases and J dropped 1 base, with 8 bases sitting between them. The CDR3 covers 13 residues. Per germline, CDR1 SGHRS and CDR2 YFSETQ. The CDR3 sequence: CASSLQPNTEAFF. The CDR3 region has the DNA TGCGCCAGCAGCCTACAGCCGAACACTGAAGCTTTCTTT.